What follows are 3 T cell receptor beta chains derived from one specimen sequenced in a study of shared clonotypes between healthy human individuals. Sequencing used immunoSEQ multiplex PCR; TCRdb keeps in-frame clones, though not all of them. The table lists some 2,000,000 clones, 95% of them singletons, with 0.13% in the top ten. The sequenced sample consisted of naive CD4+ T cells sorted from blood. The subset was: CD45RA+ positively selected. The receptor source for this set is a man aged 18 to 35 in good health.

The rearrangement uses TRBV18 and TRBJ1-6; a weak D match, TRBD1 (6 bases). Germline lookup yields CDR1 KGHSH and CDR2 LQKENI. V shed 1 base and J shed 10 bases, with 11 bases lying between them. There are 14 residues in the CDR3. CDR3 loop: CASSPQNRESPLHF. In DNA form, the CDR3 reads TGTGCCAGCTCACCACAGAACAGGGAATCACCCCTCCACTTT.

The CDR3 is CASRRSSYNEQFF. DNA for the CDR3: TGTGCCAGCAGGCGGAGCTCCTACAATGAGCAGTTCTTC. The rearrangement joins TRBV2 to TRBJ2-1, with D unclear. Per the germline V gene, CDR1 is SNHLY and CDR2 is FYNNEI. V was shortened by 6 bases and J by 0 bases, with 6 bases between the two germline ends. This CDR3 is 13 amino acids long.

The CDR3 is CASRGQGDPYEQYF. The CDR3 DNA reads as TGTGCCAGCCGGGGACAGGGGGATCCCTACGAGCAGTACTTC. The chain employs TRBV21-1 and TRBJ2-7; the table's D call, TRBD1, has no DNA check behind it. TRBV21-1 is a recognized pseudogene. This CDR3 contains 14 residues.